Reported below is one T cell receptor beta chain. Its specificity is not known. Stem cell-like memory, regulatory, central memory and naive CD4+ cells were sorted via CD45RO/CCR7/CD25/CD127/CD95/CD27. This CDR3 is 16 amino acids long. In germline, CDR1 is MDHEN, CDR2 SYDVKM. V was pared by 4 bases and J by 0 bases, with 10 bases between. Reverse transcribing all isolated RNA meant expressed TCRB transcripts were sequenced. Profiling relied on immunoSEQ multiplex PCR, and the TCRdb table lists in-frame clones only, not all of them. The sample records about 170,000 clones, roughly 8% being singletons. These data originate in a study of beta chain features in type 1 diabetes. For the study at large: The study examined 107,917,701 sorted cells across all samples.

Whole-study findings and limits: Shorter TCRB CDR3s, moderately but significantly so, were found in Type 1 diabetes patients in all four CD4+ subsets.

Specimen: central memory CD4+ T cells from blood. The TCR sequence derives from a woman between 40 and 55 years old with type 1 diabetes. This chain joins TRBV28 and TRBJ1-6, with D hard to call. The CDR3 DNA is TGTGCCAGCAGTTCGAGTCCGAGCTCCTATAATTCACCCCTCCACTTT. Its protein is CASSSSPSSYNSPLHF.